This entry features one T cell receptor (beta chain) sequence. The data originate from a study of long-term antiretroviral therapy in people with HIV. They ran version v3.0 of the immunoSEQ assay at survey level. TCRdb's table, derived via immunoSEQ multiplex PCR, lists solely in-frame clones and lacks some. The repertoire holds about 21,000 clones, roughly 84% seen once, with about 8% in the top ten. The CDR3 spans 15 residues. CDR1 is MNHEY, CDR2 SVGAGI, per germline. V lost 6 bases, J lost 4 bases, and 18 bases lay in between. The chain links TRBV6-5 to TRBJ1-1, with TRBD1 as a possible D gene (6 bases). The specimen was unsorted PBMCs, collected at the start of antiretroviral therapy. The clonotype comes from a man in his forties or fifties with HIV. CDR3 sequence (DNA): TGTGCCAGCAGCCGACACAGGGACGAGAGCACTGAAGCTTTCTTT. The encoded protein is CASSRHRDESTEAFF.